This section outlines one T cell receptor (beta chain) sequence together with its context. From blood CD8+ and CD4+ T cells, the TCR beta chain was sequenced. TEMRA cells were FACS-enriched, and CD8+ and CD4+ T cells were isolated negatively. Reverse transcription used about 0.45 to 1 ug RNA and random hexamers. Multiplex PCR with immunoSEQ amplified the TCR beta CDR3 across 54 Vbeta and 13 Jbeta. TCRdb ran MiXCR on the immunoSEQ multiplex PCR reads and lists one entry per CDR3 protein. The sample gives 200,000 to 250,000 distinct CDR3 sequences, 95% of which show up once; 0.085% to 0.1% is in the top ten. The data were obtained in a study of CD8 T cells in Susac syndrome. V was pared by 3 bases and J by 2 bases, with 14 bases between. The CDR3 has 15 residues. CDR1 and CDR2 from the germline V gene are SGDLS and YYNGEE.

This receptor was taken from a human donor with multiple sclerosis. The sample comprised CD4+ T cells from PBMCs. The chain links TRBV9 to TRBJ1-2, with D possibly TRBD1 on 5 matching bases. CDR3: CASSARQTTNYGYTF. In DNA, the CDR3 is TGTGCCAGCAGCGCGCGACAGACAACCAACTATGGCTACACCTTC.